Listed below are T cell receptor beta chains from one sample, sequenced in a study of T cells in Graves' hyperthyroidism and ophthalmopathy. TCRdb analysed the multiplex PCR reads with MiXCR anew, one entry per CDR3 protein. The sample has about 400,000 distinct CDR3 sequences; 11% to 15% are singletons. The specimen was blood. Source of these receptors: a man aged 50 to 60 with Graves' ophthalmopathy. CDR3s include the opening cysteine and the closing phenylalanine or tryptophan. The D gene is left open where the match is weak. A row's size may be missing; if present it is once, few, many or a size class.

CDR3 DNA,CDR3 protein,clone size,D gene,J gene,V gene
TGTGCCAGCAGTCCAGGGGGCGGTTCGGACACTGAAGCTTTCTTT,CASSPGGGSDTEAFF,many,TRBD1,TRBJ1-1,TRBV6-1
TGTGCCAGCAGTTACGGGGTGAGGGGCCAAGAGACCCAGTACTTC,CASSYGVRGQETQYF,many,-,TRBJ2-5,TRBV6-5
TGTGCCAGCAGCCAAGCCGACAGGACAAATGAGCAGTTCTTC,CASSQADRTNEQFF,many,-,TRBJ2-1,TRBV3-1
TGTGCCAGCAGCCTAGACGGGAGTCGGGCCAATGAGCAGTTCTTC,CASSLDGSRANEQFF,many,-,TRBJ2-1,TRBV11-3
TGTGCCAGCAGCGTAGATGTAGCTAGCGGGAGGAGAGCCGGGGAGCTGTTTTTT,CASSVDVASGRRAGELFF,few,TRBD2,TRBJ2-2,TRBV9
TGTGCCAGCAACAAACAGGGGGACCAAGAGACCCAGTACTTC,CASNKQGDQETQYF,-,TRBD1,TRBJ2-5,TRBV11-1
TGTGCCAGCACCTCGACTAGCGGCAATGAGCAGTTCTTC,CASTSTSGNEQFF,many,TRBD2,TRBJ2-1,TRBV6-2/TRBV6-3
TGTGCCAGCAGCTCAGGGCATTCTGGAAACACCATATATTTT,CASSSGHSGNTIYF,few,-,TRBJ1-3,TRBV7-8
TGTGCCAGCAGCTCCTGGACTAGCGGGATCGGAATTTTGGAGACCCAGTACTTC,CASSSWTSGIGILETQYF,few,TRBD2,TRBJ2-5,TRBV11-3
TGTGCCAGCAGTTTAACCCGGACTATTTCCTACGAGCAGTACTTC,CASSLTRTISYEQYF,many,-,TRBJ2-7,TRBV28
TGTGCCAGCAGCCTCCAGGGGTTGAGGAACACCATGTATTTT,CASSLQGLRNTMYF,few,-,TRBJ1-3,TRBV12-3/TRBV12-4